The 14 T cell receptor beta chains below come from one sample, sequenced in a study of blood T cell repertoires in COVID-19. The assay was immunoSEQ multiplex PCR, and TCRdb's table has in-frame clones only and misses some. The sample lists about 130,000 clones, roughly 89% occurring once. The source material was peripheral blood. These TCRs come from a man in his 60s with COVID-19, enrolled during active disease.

CDR3 nucleotide sequence: TGTGCCAGCAGTTTAATAGCCCCAGTCGAGCAGTACTTC. Amino acid sequence: CASSLIAPVEQYF. The V and J genes are TRBV28 and TRBJ2-7; D unresolved. This CDR3 comprises 13 residues. Trimming took 2 bases from V and 6 from J, leaving 11 bases between them. CDR1 MDHEN and CDR2 SYDVKM come from the germline V gene.

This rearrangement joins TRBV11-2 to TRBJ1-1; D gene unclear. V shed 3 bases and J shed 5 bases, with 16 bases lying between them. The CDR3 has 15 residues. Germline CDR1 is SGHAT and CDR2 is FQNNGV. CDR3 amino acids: CASSFSQDVRTEAFF. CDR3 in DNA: TGTGCCAGCAGCTTTTCGCAGGATGTTCGGACTGAAGCTTTCTTT.

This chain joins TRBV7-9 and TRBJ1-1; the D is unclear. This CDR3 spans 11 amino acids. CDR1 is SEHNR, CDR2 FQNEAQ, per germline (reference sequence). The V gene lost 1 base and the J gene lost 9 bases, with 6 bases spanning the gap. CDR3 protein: CASSLVEKAFF. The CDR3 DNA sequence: TGTGCCAGCAGCTTAGTAGAGAAAGCTTTCTTT. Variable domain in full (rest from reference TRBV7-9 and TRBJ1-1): DTGVSQNPRHKITKRGQNVTFRCDPISEHNRLYWYRQTLGQGPEFLTYFQNEAQLEKSRLLSDRFSAERPKGSFSTLEIQRTEQGDSAMYLCASSLVEKAFFGQGTRLTVV.

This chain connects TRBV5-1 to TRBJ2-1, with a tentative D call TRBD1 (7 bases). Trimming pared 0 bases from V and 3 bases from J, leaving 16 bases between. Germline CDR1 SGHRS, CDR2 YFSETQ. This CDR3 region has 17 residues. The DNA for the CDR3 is TGCGCCAGCAGCTTGGCCCCAGGGGGAGGCCGCTACAATGAGCAGTTCTTC. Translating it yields CASSLAPGGGRYNEQFF.

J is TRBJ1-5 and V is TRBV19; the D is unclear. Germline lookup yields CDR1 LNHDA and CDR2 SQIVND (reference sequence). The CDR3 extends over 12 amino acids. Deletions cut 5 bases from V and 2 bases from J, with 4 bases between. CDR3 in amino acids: CASSVGNQPQHF. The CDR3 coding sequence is TGTGCCAGTAGTGTCGGCAATCAGCCCCAGCATTTT.

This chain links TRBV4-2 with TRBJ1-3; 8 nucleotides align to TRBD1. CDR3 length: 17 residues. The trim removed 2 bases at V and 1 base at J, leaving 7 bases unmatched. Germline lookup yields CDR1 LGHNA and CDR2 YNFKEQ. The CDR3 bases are TGTGCCAGCAGCCAATATCGGCAGGGGGCGTCTGGAAACACCATATATTTT. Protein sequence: CASSQYRQGASGNTIYF.

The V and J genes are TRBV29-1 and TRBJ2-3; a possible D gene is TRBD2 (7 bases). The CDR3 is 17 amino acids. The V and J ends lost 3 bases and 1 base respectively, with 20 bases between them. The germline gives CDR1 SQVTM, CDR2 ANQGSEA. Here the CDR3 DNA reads TGCAGCGTTGATTACCTAGCGGCAAAGGGGGGCACAGATACGCAGTATTTT. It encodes CSVDYLAAKGGTDTQYF.

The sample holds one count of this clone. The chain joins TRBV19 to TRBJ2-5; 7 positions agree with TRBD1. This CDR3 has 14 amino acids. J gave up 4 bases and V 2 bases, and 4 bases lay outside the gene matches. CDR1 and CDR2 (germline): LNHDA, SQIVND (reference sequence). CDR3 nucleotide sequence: TGTGCCAGTAGTATAATAGGGGGCATAGAGACCCAGTACTTC. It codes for CASSIIGGIETQYF.

The CDR3 region has the DNA TGTGCCAGCAGCACAAGACAGGGGCAAGGTGGCTACACCTTC. Its translation: CASSTRQGQGGYTF. V is TRBV7-3 and J is TRBJ1-2; 8 bases are shared with TRBD1. With 5 bases clipped from V and 7 bases from J, the junction kept 9 bases outside the gene matches. Looked up from germline, CDR1 is SGHTA and CDR2 is FQGTGA. The CDR3 is 14 amino acids.

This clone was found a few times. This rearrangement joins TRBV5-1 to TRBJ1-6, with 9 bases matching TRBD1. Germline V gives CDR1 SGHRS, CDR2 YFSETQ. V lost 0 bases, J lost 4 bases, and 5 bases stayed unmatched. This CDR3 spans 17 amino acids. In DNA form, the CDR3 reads TGCGCCAGCAGCTTGGGGGGACAGGGAGCTTATAATTCACCCCTCCACTTT. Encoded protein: CASSLGGQGAYNSPLHF. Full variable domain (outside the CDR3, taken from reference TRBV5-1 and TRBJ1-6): KAGVTQTPRYLIKTRGQQVTLSCSPISGHRSVSWYQQTPGQGLQFLFEYFSETQRNKGNFPGRFSGRQFSNSRSEMNVSTLELGDSALYLCASSLGGQGAYNSPLHFGNGTRLTVT.

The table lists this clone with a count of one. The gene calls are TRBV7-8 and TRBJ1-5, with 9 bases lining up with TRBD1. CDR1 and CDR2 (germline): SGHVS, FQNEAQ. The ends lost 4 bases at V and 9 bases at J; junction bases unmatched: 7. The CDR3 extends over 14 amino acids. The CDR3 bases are TGTGCCAGCAGCTCCCGGACAGGGGAAGGGCCCCAGCATTTT. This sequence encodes CASSSRTGEGPQHF.

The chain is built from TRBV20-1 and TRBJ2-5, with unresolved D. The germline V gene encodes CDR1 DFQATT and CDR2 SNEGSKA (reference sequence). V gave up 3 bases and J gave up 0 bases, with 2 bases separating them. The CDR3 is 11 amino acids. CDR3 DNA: TGCAGTGCTAGCTACCAAGAGACCCAGTACTTC. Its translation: CSASYQETQYF.

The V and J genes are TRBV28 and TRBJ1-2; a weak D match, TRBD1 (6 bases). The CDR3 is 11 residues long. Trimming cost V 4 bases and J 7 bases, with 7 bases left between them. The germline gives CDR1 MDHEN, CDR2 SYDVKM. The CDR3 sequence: CASSWGLGYTF. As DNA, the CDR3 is TGTGCCAGCAGTTGGGGGCTTGGCTACACCTTC.

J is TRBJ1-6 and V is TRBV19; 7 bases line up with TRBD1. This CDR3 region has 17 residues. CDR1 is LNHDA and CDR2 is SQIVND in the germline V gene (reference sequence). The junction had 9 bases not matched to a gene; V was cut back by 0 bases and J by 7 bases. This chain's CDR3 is CASSIDRWTGVNSPLHF. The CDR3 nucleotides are TGTGCCAGTAGTATAGATCGTTGGACAGGCGTAAATTCACCCCTCCACTTT.